Each of the 13 T cell receptor beta chains below was sequenced from the same sample in a study of beta chain features in type 1 diabetes. These receptors have no identified antigens. Reverse transcribing all isolated RNA meant expressed TCRB transcripts were sequenced. The assay was immunoSEQ multiplex PCR, and TCRdb's table has in-frame clones only and misses some. The table includes more than 120,000 clones, about 13% detected once. Study findings and constraints: TCRB CDR3 length was moderately but significantly reduced in all four CD4+ subsets of Type 1 diabetes patients.

Sequencing was carried out using central memory CD4+ T cells from blood. The source of these receptors is a man in his late teens or twenties with type 1 diabetes.

The chain recombines TRBV27 with TRBJ2-1, with D perhaps being TRBD1 or TRBD2 (5 bases each). Trimming removed 4 bases from V and 4 bases from J, with 14 bases in between. The CDR3 loop spans 15 amino acids. CDR1 and CDR2 (germline): MNHEY, SMNVEV (reference sequence). This chain's CDR3 is CASSSRDPHYNEQFF. CDR3 nucleotides: TGTGCCAGCAGTTCGAGGGACCCCCATTACAATGAGCAGTTCTTC.

J is TRBJ1-1 and V is TRBV7-2, with D unresolved. Trimming removed 5 bases at V and 4 bases at J, with 11 bases between. The CDR3 extends over 13 amino acids. Germline CDR1 SGHTA, CDR2 FQGNSA. CDR3: CASSRTYSTEAFF. The CDR3 DNA reads as TGTGCCAGCAGCCGCACTTATAGCACTGAAGCTTTCTTT.

The chain joins TRBV7-8 to TRBJ2-7; 8 bases fit TRBD2. This CDR3 has 15 amino acids. CDR1 is SGHVS, CDR2 FQNEAQ, per germline. J was trimmed by 2 bases and V by 4 bases; bases with no gene match: 7. The CDR3, as DNA: TGTGCCAGCAGCTCGCGGGGGGACCCCACCTACGAGCAGTACTTC. Translated: CASSSRGDPTYEQYF.

This chain uses TRBV7-9 with TRBJ1-5, with D unresolved. Germline-derived CDR1 and CDR2 are SEHNR and FQNEAQ (reference sequence). The length of the CDR3 is 15 residues. V lost 0 bases, J lost 4 bases, and 10 bases lay in between. The CDR3 region has the DNA TGTGCCAGCAGCTTAGCGCCCGGGGAGAATCAGCCCCAGCATTTT. Translating gives CASSLAPGENQPQHF. Full variable domain (outside the CDR3, taken from reference TRBV7-9 and TRBJ1-5): DTGVSQNPRHKITKRGQNVTFRCDPISEHNRLYWYRQTLGQGPEFLTYFQNEAQLEKSRLLSDRFSAERPKGSFSTLEIQRTEQGDSAMYLCASSLAPGENQPQHFGDGTRLSIL.

The sample holds many counts of this clone. V and J are TRBV7-2 and TRBJ2-1; D could derive from TRBD1 or TRBD2 (6 bases each). V was cut by 4 bases and J by 9 bases, with 10 bases left in between. Germline V gene lookup returns CDR1 SGHTA and CDR2 FQGNSA. This CDR3 spans 12 amino acids. This CDR3 reads CASSSGGGEQFF. DNA of the CDR3: TGTGCCAGCAGCTCCGGAGGGGGTGAGCAGTTCTTC. Full variable domain (outside the CDR3, taken from reference TRBV7-2 and TRBJ2-1): GAGVSQSPSNKVTEKGKDVELRCDPISGHTALYWYRQSLGQGLEFLIYFQGNSAPDKSGLPSDRFSAERTGGSVSTLTIQRTQQEDSAVYLCASSSGGGEQFFGPGTRLTVL.

The chain recombines TRBV11-2 with TRBJ2-5, with 8 nucleotides matching TRBD2. The V and J ends lost 0 bases and 5 bases, in that order; junction bases with no gene match: 2. The CDR3 totals 14 residues. Germline V gene sequence: CDR1 SGHAT, CDR2 FQNNGV. CDR3 region: CASSLDGTRETQYF. CDR3 coding DNA: TGTGCCAGCAGCTTAGACGGGACTAGGGAGACCCAGTACTTC.

This chain joins TRBV4-2 and TRBJ2-7, with D perhaps matching TRBD1 (5 bases). Trimming cost V 3 bases and J 2 bases, with 11 bases left between them. The V gene's germline CDR1 is LGHNA and CDR2 YNFKEQ. The length of the CDR3 is 14 residues. The CDR3 spells CASSQEDSAYEQYF. CDR3 sequence (DNA): TGTGCCAGCAGCCAGGAAGACAGCGCCTACGAGCAGTACTTC.

This clone was seen only a few times. CDR3 nucleotides: TGTGCCTGGTTGCCGCTGGGGCTAGCGGGGGGCGAGCAGTTCTTC. The encoded protein is CAWLPLGLAGGEQFF. The chain joins TRBV30 to TRBJ2-1; 11 bases agree with TRBD2. Losses at the gene ends were 5 bases for V and 10 bases for J; bases not matched to a gene: 13. CDR3 length: 15 residues. The germline V gene has CDR1 GTSNPN and CDR2 SVGIG (reference sequence).

This chain links TRBV5-1 with TRBJ2-3; tentatively, D is TRBD1 (6 bases). Germline CDR1 is SGHRS and CDR2 is YFSETQ. V was cut by 0 bases and J by 5 bases, with 13 bases left in between. This CDR3 region has 15 residues. The CDR3 DNA reads as TGCGCCAGCAGCTTGGTGGCAGGGGCCAAAGATACGCAGTATTTT. Encoded protein: CASSLVAGAKDTQYF.

This clone was observed a handful of times. This chain joins TRBV5-1 and TRBJ1-4, with D unclear. There are 14 residues in the CDR3. Germline CDR1 reads SGHRS; CDR2 reads YFSETQ. Trimming took off 4 bases at V and 8 bases at J, with 15 bases between the two ends. CDR3 sequence reads: CASSPRTDLEKLFF. The CDR3 bases are TGCGCCAGCAGCCCACGGACCGACCTGGAAAAACTGTTTTTT.

This clone was counted only a few times. This rearrangement joins TRBV29-1 to TRBJ2-2, with a weak D call TRBD1 (7 bases). This CDR3 is 13 amino acids long. V dropped 3 bases and J dropped 3 bases, with 8 bases sitting between them. Germline V CDR1 and CDR2: SQVTM, ANQGSEA. This CDR3 is CSVDRGDTGELFF. In nucleotides, the CDR3 is TGCAGCGTTGACAGGGGGGACACCGGGGAGCTGTTTTTT.

In this sample, this clone turned up many times. The CDR3 DNA reads TGTGCCAGCAGCCTACTTTTTAATCAGCCCCAGCATTTT. Amino acid sequence: CASSLLFNQPQHF. The rearrangement uses TRBV7-8 and TRBJ1-5; D unclear. The germline CDR1 and CDR2 sequences are SGHVS and FQNEAQ. This CDR3 spans 13 amino acids. With 5 bases removed from V and 4 bases from J, the gap between germline ends came to 9 bases.

There are a few counts of this clone. This chain links TRBV5-1 with TRBJ2-1; TRBD2 aligns across 8 bases. Unmatched junction bases numbered 3, after V lost 2 bases and J lost 5 bases. Germline lookup yields CDR1 SGHRS and CDR2 YFSETQ. This CDR3 is built from 14 residues. The CDR3 bases are TGCGCCAGCAGCTTAGCGGGGGACGACAATGAGCAGTTCTTC. Its protein is CASSLAGDDNEQFF.